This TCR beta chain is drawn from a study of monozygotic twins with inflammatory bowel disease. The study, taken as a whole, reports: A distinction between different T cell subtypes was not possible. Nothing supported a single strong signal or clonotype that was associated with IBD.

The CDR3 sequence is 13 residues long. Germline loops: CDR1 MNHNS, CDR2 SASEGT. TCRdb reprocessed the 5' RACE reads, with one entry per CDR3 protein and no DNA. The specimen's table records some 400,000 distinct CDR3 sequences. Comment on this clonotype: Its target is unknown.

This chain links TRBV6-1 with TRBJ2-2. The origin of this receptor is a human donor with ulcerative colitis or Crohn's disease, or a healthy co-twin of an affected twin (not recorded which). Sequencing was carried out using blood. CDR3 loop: CASGEGVTGELFF.